This TCR beta chain was observed in a study of T-cell reconstitution after alpha-beta-depleted transplantation in children. The TCRbeta library was prepared with unique molecular identifiers. TCRdb processed the PCR reads anew with MiXCR; each CDR3 protein has one entry. The sample records approximately 520,000 distinct CDR3 sequences, roughly 11% being singletons. Comment on this clonotype: Its target is unknown.

Findings and limits, study-wide: Several hundred expanded graft clones reportedly were the source of alpha-beta T cells about two months after transplant. Among T cells one year after transplant, newly produced cells accounted for most counts and diversity.

This CDR3 is built from 15 residues. Trimming cost V 5 bases and J 0 bases; bases outside gene matches: 6. Germline V gene sequence: CDR1 SGHTA, CDR2 FQGTGA. This TCR was recovered from a female patient between 2 and 10 years old who had a stem cell transplant for aplastic anemia, so the T cells may come from the graft donor. V gene TRBV7-3 combines with J gene TRBJ2-7; 8 bases align to TRBD2. The source was PBMCs, mostly from graft donor cells, collected 180 days after TCRalphabeta/CD19-depleted stem cell transplant. CDR3 amino acids: CASSPTSGGSYEQYF. The CDR3 DNA follows: TGTGCCAGCAGCCCCACTAGCGGTGGCTCCTACGAGCAGTACTTC.